This T cell receptor beta chain was documented in a study of blood T cell repertoires in COVID-19. Sequencing was performed with immunoSEQ multiplex PCR; in TCRdb, only in-frame clones are kept and a portion is missing. This sample carries some 120,000 clones, roughly four fifths of them seen once, and the ten largest clones take over 15%. CDR1 and CDR2 from the germline V gene are SGHTA and FQGNSA. The CDR3 consists of 17 residues. Trimming took 5 bases from V and 4 from J; bases not matched to a gene: 14. Sequences were obtained from PBMCs or T cells enriched from blood (not recorded which). V usage is TRBV7-2 and J usage is TRBJ1-5, with TRBD1 identical over 7 bases. The sequence was collected from a man aged 25-40 years who had recovered from COVID-19. This chain's CDR3 is CASSPGTVSSWNQPQHF. The CDR3 bases are TGTGCCAGCAGCCCTGGGACAGTCTCCTCTTGGAATCAGCCCCAGCATTTT. Based on the CDR3 plus reference TRBV7-2 and TRBJ1-5, the full variable domain is GAGVSQSPSNKVTEKGKDVELRCDPISGHTALYWYRQSLGQGLEFLIYFQGNSAPDKSGLPSDRFSAERTGGSVSTLTIQRTQQEDSAVYLCASSPGTVSSWNQPQHFGDGTRLSIL.